This T cell receptor (beta chain) appears in the sequencing data of a study of early T cells in non-severe SARS-CoV-2 infection. Study at large: Unpaired chains resulted from sequencing bulk RNA of unsorted whole blood.

Notes on this clonotype: What it binds is unknown.

The study's findings and limits: Anti-spike CD8 responses were favored by VDJdb matching, which missed private and CD4 specificities.

The protocol attached unique molecular identifiers to individual cDNA molecules. TCRdb recomputed calls from the 5' RACE reads with MiXCR, one row per CDR3 protein. The sample yields tens of thousands of distinct CDR3 sequences, 5.5% to 7.5% seen once. This receptor was taken from an adult who was a healthcare worker with PCR-confirmed SARS-CoV-2 infection or an uninfected control (not recorded which). Material for sequencing was whole blood.

CDR3 sequence reads: CASSPGSLIDTQYF. As DNA, the CDR3 is TGTGCCAGCAGCCCGGGATCTCTCATAGATACGCAGTATTTT. The gene calls are TRBV7-2 and TRBJ2-3, with D possibly matching TRBD2 (5 bases). Germline V gives CDR1 SGHTA, CDR2 FQGNSA. V was clipped by 5 bases and J by 5 bases, with 14 bases between them. This CDR3 spans 14 amino acids.